This T cell receptor beta chain appears in the sequencing data of a study of molecular identifiers for immune sequencing clone quantification. With listed TCR primers and previously described methods, bulk TCR libraries were prepared. From the PCR reads, TCRdb called clonotypes with MiXCR, one entry per CDR3 protein. Here the sample spans about 640,000 distinct CDR3 sequences, approximately 20% being singletons. V dropped 6 bases and J dropped 10; count of bases not matched to a gene: 15. The CDR3 runs 15 residues. CDR1 and CDR2 from the germline V gene are MGHDK and SYGVNS. For naive CD8 T cells, sorting used the CD8+CD4-CCR7+CD45RA+ phenotype. Study findings and constraints: Clones exceeding 20 RNA copies carried over 97% of effector molecules but under 1% of naive-cell molecules. Even with one million naive cells present, spiked Jurkat TCR RNA from one cell was reportedly detectable.

This clonotype was seen many times. Its antigen is not identified. The rearrangement uses TRBV25-1 and TRBJ2-4; 7 positions match TRBD2. This receptor was identified in a human donor in good health. Some libraries in this study had Jurkat cell RNA spiked in. Sequencing was performed on naive CD8+ T cells from blood, with Jurkat cell RNA spiked in. Sample subset: FACS-sorted CD8+CD4-CCR7+CD45RA+ naive T cells. The CDR3 DNA is TGTGCCAGCAGACCTATACTAGCGACCTTGAAAATTCAGTACTTC. Translation gives CASRPILATLKIQYF.